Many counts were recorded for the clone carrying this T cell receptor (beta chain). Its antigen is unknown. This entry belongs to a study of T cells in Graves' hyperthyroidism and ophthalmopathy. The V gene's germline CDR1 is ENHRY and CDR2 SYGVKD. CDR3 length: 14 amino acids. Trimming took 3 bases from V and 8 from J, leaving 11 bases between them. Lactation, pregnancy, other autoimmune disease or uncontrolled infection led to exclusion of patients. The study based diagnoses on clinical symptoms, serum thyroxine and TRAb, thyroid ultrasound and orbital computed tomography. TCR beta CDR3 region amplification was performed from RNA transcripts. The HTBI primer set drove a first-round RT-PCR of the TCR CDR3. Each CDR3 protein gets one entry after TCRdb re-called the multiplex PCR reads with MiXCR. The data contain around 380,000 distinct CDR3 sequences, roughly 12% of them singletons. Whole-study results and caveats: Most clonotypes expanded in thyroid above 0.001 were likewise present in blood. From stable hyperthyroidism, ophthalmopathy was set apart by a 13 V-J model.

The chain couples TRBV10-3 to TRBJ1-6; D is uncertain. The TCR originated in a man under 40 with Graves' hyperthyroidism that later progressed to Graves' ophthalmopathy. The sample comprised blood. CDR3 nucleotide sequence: TGTGCCATCAGTGATGGTACCGGTTATTCACCCCTCCACTTT. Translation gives CAISDGTGYSPLHF.